The rows below give T cell receptor beta chains drawn from one sample of a study of control samples from healthy donors and cancer patients. Sequencing was performed with immunoSEQ multiplex PCR; in TCRdb, only in-frame clones are kept and a portion is missing. The sample comprises about 94,000 clones, approximately 90% of which are singletons, and 3% to 4.5% rests with the top ten. Material: blood. These receptors all come from a woman aged 18-30 years in good health. The CDR3 runs from the conserved cysteine through the conserved F or W. The size field is filled for only some rows; it gives once, few, many or a size class.

j_call	v_call	clone_size	cdr3_aa
TRBJ1-3	TRBV2	few	CASSLHHSGNTIYF
TRBJ1-2	TRBV5-1	NA	CASSGDGNYGYTF
TRBJ1-5	TRBV5-8	NA	CASSLQFNQPQHF
TRBJ2-1	TRBV5-1	NA	CASSLDSPNEQFF
TRBJ1-1	TRBV12-5	NA	CASGLQGAGTEAFF
TRBJ1-4	TRBV5-5	NA	CASSFVGGEEKLFF
TRBJ1-5	TRBV12-3/TRBV12-4	once	CASSPSSNQPQHF
TRBJ1-5	TRBV28	NA	CASSLQSTLSNQPQHF
TRBJ2-1	TRBV5-1	NA	CASSPYTSGGNNEQFF
TRBJ1-1	TRBV9	NA	CASSVLENTEAFF
TRBJ1-3	TRBV14	NA	CASSPGHSGNTIYF
TRBJ1-2	TRBV14	NA	CASSFGHENNYGYTF
TRBJ2-3	TRBV4-1	NA	CASSQDFTSLADTQYF
TRBJ2-2	TRBV5-1	NA	CASSSDPGAGGAGELFF
TRBJ2-3	TRBV7-8	NA	CASSRYPGTGADTQYF
TRBJ2-7	TRBV6-5	NA	CASSYGGKVYEQYF
TRBJ2-3	TRBV2	once	CASIGGTDTQYF
TRBJ1-1	TRBV5-1	NA	CASSFRDFTYAEAFF
TRBJ1-2	TRBV19	NA	CASSARRGRYGYTF
TRBJ1-4	TRBV7-8	NA	CASSLRTLNEKLFF